This TCR beta chain was identified during a study of CD8+CD57+ T cells in acquired aplastic anemia (dated by TCRdb to the late 2010s). With respect to the entire study: A mean of roughly 3.2 ug of DNA, ranging from roughly 0.2 to 27.4 ug, was extracted from sorted CD4+ and CD8+ cells. CD8+CD57+ expansion was defined as frequency above the mean frequency observed in healthy subjects.

Flow cytometry had shown CD8+CD57+ cell expansion in the patients selected for sequencing. All patients had severe acquired aplastic anemia diagnosed by International Study of Aplastic Anemia and Agranulocytosis and Camitta criteria. No therapy had been received by the patients at the time of blood sampling. The study deep-sequenced TCR repertoires of sorted CD4+ and CD8+ blood T cells from severe aplastic anemia patients and healthy subjects. Patients were enrolled in the USA under clinicaltrials.gov protocols 00001620, 01623167, 00001397, 00071045, 00081523 and 00961064. Ficoll-Paque density gradient centrifugation was used to isolate peripheral blood mononuclear cells. Before DNA extraction, CD4+ and CD8+ T cells were sorted by FACS or by magnetic beads. At least ten counts were recorded for this clonotype. No cognate antigen has been identified for it. Base-call qualities are not available, and no considerably larger clone is one nucleotide away.

Trimming at the junction amounts to 2 bases on V and 3 bases on J, and the germline ends lie 12 bases apart. Sequences SGHRS (CDR1) and YFSETQ (CDR2) are obtained from the germline V gene. From the cysteine through the phenylalanine, the CDR3 covers 14 amino acids. This entry keeps only the CDR3 DNA: 42 bases, framed from base 1. Profiling of TCR beta VDJ combinations and CDR3 sequences used genomic DNA as the template. An Illumina HiSeq 2000 was used for TCR repertoire sequencing. The source study handled its data this way. TRBV/TRBJ rearrangement plots, CDR3 size and DJ length profiles, and Simpson's diversity index were used to evaluate the repertoires. The immunodominant clone was defined as the most abundant DNA sequence in deep sequencing data. CDR3 amino acid sequences were screened for sharing across subjects and compared with published repertoires and the VDJdb database. TCRdb reprocessed the public reads (quality trimming at Q25 with fastp, clone calling with MiXCR) and kept in-frame beta chains. All rows with the same CDR3 protein become a single entry with the most common DNA and genes. The V and J calls come from TCRdb's annotation, not from the publication. A total of about 120,000 distinct CDR3 sequences appear in this sample, 40% of them only once. Jointly, the top ten make up under 3% of the sample.

On the study overall, not on this receptor specifically: No significant difference in CD8+ Simpson's diversity was found between patients and healthy controls (P=0.060). About 30 CD8+ CDR3 sequences were found to be shared between patients and controls, but these sequences appeared to be highly expressed in patients and within the immunodominant clones of the patients.

The TCR originated in a human donor with aplastic anemia. Sequencing was performed on sorted CD4+, CD8+, or CD8+CD57+ T cells (not recorded which) from PBMCs. In this chain, TRBV5-1 is recombined with TRBJ2-7, with TRBD1 tentatively as D gene (6 bases match). This receptor carries the CDR3 CASSFGTSSYEQYF. The DNA sequence reads TGCGCCAGCAGCTTCGGGACATCGAGCTACGAGCAGTACTTC.